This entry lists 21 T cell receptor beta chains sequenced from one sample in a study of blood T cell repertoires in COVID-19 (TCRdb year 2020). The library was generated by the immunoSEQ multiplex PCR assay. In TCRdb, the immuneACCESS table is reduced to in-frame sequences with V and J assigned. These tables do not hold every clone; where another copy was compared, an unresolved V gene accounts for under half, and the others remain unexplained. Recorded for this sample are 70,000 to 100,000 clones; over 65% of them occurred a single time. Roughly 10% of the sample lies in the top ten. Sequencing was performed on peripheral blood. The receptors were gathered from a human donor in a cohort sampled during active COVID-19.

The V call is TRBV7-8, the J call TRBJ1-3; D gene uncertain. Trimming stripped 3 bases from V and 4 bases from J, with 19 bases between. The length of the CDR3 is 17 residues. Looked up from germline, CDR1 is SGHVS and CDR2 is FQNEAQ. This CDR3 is CASSLSIAVLWGNTIYF. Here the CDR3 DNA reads TGTGCCAGCAGCTTGTCCATCGCGGTGCTCTGGGGAAACACCATATATTTT.

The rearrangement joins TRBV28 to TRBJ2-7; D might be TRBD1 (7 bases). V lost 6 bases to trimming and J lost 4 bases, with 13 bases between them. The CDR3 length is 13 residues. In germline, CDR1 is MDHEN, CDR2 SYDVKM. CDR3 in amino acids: CASRGGQRYEQYF. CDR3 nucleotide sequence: TGTGCCAGCAGGGGGGGACAGCGTTACGAGCAGTACTTC. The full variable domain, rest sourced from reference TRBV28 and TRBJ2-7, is DVKVTQSSRYLVKRTGEKVFLECVQDMDHENMFWYRQDPGLGLRLIYFSYDVKMKEKGDIPEGYSVSREKKERFSLILESASTNQTSMYLCASRGGQRYEQYFGPGTRLTVT.

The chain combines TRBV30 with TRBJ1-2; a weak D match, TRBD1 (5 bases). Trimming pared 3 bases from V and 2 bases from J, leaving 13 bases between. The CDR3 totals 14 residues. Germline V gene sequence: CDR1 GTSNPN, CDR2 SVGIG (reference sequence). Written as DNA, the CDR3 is TGTGCCTGGAGCCCTTATGGGGGGAACTATGGCTACACCTTC. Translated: CAWSPYGGNYGYTF.

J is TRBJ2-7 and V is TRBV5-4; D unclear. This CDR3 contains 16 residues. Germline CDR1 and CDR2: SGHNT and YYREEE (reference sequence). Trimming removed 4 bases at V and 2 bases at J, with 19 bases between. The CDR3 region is CASSPEGSQAPYEQYF. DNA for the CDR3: TGTGCCAGCAGCCCCGAAGGTTCCCAGGCGCCCTACGAGCAGTACTTC.

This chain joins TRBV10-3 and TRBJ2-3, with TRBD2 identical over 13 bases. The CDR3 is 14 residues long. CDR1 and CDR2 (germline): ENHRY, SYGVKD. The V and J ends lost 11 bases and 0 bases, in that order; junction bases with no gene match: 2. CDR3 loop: CAATSGGSTDTQYF. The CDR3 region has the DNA TGTGCCGCGACTAGCGGGGGGAGCACAGATACGCAGTATTTT.

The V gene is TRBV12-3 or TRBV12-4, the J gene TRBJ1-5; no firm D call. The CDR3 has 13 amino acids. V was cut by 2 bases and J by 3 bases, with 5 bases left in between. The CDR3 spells CASSLQYNQPQHF. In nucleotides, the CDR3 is TGTGCCAGCAGTTTACAGTACAATCAGCCCCAGCATTTT.

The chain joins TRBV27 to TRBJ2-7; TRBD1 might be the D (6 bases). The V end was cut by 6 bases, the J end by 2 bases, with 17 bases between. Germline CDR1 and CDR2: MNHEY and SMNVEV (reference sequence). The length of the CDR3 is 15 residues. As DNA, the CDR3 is TGTGCCAGCAGCCCGGACAGAACACCTACCTACGAGCAGTACTTC. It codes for CASSPDRTPTYEQYF.

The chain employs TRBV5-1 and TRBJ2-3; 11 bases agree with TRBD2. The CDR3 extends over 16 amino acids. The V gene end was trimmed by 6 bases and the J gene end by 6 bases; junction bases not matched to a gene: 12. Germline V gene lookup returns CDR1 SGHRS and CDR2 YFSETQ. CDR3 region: CASIRTSGHLGDTQYF. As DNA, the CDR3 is TGCGCCAGCATCAGGACTAGCGGGCATCTGGGGGATACGCAGTATTTT.

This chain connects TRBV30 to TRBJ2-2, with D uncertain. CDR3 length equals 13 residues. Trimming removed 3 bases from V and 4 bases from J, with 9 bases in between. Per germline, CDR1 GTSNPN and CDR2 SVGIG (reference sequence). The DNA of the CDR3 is TGTGCCTGGAGGGTTCCGGGCACCGGGGAGCTGTTTTTT. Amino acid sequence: CAWRVPGTGELFF.

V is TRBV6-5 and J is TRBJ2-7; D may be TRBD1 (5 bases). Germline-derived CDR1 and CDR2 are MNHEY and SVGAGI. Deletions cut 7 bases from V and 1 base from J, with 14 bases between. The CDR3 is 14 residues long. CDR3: CASMVTGGSYEQYF. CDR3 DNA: TGTGCCAGCATGGTCACAGGCGGTTCCTACGAGCAGTACTTC.

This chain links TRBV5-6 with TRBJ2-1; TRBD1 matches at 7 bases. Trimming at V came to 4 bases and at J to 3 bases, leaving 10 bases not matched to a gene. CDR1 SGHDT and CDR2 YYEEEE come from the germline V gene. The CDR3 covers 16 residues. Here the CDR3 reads CASSQKGQRIYNEQFF. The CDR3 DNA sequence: TGTGCCAGCAGCCAAAAGGGACAGCGGATCTACAATGAGCAGTTCTTC.

CDR3 in DNA: TGTGCCAGCAGCCAAGCTAGCGGGAGGTACAATGAGCAGTTCTTC. This gives the protein CASSQASGRYNEQFF. This chain uses TRBV4-2 with TRBJ2-1, with 11 bases that match TRBD2. Per the germline V gene, CDR1 is LGHNA and CDR2 is YNFKEQ. J was trimmed by 4 bases and V by 1 base; bases with no gene match: 0. The CDR3 spans 15 residues.

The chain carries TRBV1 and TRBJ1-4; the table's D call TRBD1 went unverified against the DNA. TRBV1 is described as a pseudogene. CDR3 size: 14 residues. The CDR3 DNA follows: TGCACCAGCAGCCAAGGCAGGAAGAATGAAAAACTGTTTTTT. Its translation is CTSSQGRKNEKLFF.

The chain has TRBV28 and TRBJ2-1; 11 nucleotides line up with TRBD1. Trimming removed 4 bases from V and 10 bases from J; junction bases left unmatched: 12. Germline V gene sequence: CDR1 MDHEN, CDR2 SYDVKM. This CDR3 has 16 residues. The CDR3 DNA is TGTGCCAGCAGTTCCGGTTGGGGACAGGGGGTAAAGGAGCAGTTCTTC. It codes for CASSSGWGQGVKEQFF.

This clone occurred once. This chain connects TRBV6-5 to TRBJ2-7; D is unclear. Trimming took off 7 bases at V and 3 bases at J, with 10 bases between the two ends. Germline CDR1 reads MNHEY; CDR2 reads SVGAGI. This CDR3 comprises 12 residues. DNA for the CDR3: TGTGCCAGCACCTTAAAAAACTACGAGCAGTACTTC. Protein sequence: CASTLKNYEQYF.

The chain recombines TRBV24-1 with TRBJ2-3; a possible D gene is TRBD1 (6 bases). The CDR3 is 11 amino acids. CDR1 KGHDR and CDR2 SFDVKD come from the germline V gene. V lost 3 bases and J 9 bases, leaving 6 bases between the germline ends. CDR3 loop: CATSDTGTQYF. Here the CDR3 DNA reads TGTGCCACCAGTGATACAGGGACGCAGTATTTT.

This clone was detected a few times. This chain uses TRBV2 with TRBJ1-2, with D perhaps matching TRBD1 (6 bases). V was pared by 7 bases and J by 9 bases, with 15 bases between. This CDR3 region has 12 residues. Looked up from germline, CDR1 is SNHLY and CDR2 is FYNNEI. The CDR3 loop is CASIRTDPRYTF. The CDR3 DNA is TGTGCCAGCATCCGGACAGACCCCCGCTACACCTTC.

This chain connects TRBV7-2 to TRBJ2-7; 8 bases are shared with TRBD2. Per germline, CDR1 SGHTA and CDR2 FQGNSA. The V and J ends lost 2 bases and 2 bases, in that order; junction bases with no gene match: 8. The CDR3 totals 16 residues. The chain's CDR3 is CASSLYPGLGAYEQYF. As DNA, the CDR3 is TGTGCCAGCAGCTTATATCCGGGACTAGGGGCCTACGAGCAGTACTTC.

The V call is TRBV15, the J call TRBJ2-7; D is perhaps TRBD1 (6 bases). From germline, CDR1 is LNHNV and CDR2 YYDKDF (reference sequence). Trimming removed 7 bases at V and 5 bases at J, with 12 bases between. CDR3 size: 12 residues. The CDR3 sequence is CATNTGFNEQYF. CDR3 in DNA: TGTGCCACCAATACAGGGTTTAACGAGCAGTACTTC.

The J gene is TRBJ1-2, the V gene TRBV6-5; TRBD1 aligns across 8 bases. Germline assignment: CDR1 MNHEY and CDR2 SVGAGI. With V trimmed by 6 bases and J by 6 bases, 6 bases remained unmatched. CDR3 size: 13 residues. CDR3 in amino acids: CASRDRERDGYTF. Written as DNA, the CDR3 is TGTGCCAGCAGGGACAGGGAGAGGGATGGCTACACCTTC.

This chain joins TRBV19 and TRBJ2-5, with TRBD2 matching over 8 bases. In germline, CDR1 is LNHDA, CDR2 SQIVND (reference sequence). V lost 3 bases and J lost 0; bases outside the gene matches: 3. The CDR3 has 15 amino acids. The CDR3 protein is CASSMTGGDQETQYF. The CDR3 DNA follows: TGTGCCAGTAGTATGACGGGGGGGGACCAAGAGACCCAGTACTTC.